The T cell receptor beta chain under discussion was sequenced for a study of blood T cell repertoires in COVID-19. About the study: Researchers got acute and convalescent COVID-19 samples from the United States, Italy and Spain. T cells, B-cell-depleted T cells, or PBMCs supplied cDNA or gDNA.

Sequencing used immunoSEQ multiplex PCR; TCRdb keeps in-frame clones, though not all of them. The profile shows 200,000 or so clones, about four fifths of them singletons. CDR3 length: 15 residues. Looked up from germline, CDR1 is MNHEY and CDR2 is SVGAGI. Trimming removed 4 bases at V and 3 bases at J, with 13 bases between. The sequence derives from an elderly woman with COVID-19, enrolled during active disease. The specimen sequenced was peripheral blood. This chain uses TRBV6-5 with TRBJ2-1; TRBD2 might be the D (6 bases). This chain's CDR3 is CASSSQAGDYNEQFF. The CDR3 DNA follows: TGTGCCAGCAGTTCGCAAGCGGGCGACTACAATGAGCAGTTCTTC.